This T cell receptor beta chain was retrieved from a study of tumor-infiltrating lymphocytes in primary liver carcinoma (dated 2017 in TCRdb). With regard to the full study: Of the five patients, three men and two women aged 30 to 69 years, four had hepatocellular carcinoma and one had combined HCC and intrahepatic cholangiocarcinoma. Tumors of the five patients were stage T1-T3 N0M0 with maximum diameters of about 4.2 to 11 cm. Each sample produced roughly 3.5 to 7.13 million productive TCRbeta reads, and read depth showed no significant difference between tissue types. TCRbeta repertoire sequencing, expression microarrays and whole-exome sequencing were combined in the study across five regions of each liver tumor, with adjacent normal tissue and blood also included. A total of 35 specimens from 5 patients went through TCRbeta repertoire sequencing, namely 25 tumor regions, 5 adjacent noncancerous liver tissues and 5 peripheral blood samples. To link TCRbeta repertoire diversity to the local molecular phenotype, the approximately 25 tumor region samples were profiled with Agilent mRNA microarrays. High reproducibility was observed for the technical replicate repertoires, with mean shared-clone rates approximately 0.9 and correlation coefficients above 0.95. Study-level results and caveats: Because the samples were bulk and unsorted, CD4+ and CD8+ T cell repertoires could not be compared. The top 250 clones accounted for a significantly greater share of the repertoire in tumors than in blood (p = 0.039). The study included only five patients, and the authors note findings should be validated in a larger study. Only about 7-24% of top clones were present in all five regions of a tumor, suggesting spatial heterogeneity of tumor-infiltrating T cells. Only the TCR beta chain was sequenced, so true repertoire diversity is likely underestimated because unpaired alpha chains were not captured. Consistent with antigen-driven expansion, pairs of tumor regions showed higher repertoire overlap (mean roughly 35%) than either tumor-adjacent pairs (around 17%) or tumor-blood pairs (roughly 15%).

Worth noting for this clonotype: This clone's antigen is unknown. With a much larger clone just one base away, this may be a read error.

Starting from roughly 540 ng total RNA, TCRbeta-specific cDNA was produced by reverse transcription with a constant-region primer and ProtoScript II reverse transcriptase. Three nested multiplex PCR rounds, following a slightly modified ARM-PCR procedure, were used to build the TCRbeta libraries. Each of the first two PCR rounds ran for nine to ten cycles and used multiplex TRBV1-TRBV30 forward primers together with a Cbeta reverse primer. A final 25-cycle PCR with Deep VentR polymerase added sample barcodes and Illumina adapters. Before sequencing, amplicons of 200-500 bp were gel-purified using a QIAquick gel extraction kit. An Illumina HiSeq 2500 was used to sequence the TCRbeta amplicons with 250-bp paired-end reads. The published analysis was carried out like this. Quality trimming of reads was performed with Trimmomatic v0.33, and paired reads were merged with FLASH v1.2.11 so that full CDR3 sequences could be recovered. MiGEC v1.2.1b assigned V, D and J germline segments to the rearranged TCRbeta sequences. Clonotype statistics and Shannon-Wiener diversity indices were calculated with VDJtools v1.0.0. To cut down on sampling bias, every analysis after diversity analysis relied on just the 250 most abundant clonotypes from each sample. TCRdb trimmed the raw reads at Q25, called clones with MiXCR and kept productive beta chains. Rows are combined by CDR3 protein, so each entry shows the most common genes and DNA. For this entry, the V and J calls and clone size follow TCRdb and not the study's own pipeline. The sample profile shows roughly 53,000 distinct CDR3 sequences; about three quarters of them were found once. Around 23% of the sample is in the top ten clones.

The cysteine opens and the phenylalanine closes a CDR3 of 13 amino acids. Only CDR3 DNA remains: 39 bases, in frame from the first base. From a lookup of the germline V gene, CDR1 and CDR2 are MDHEN and SYDVKM. Total RNA and DNA were co-extracted without cell sorting from around 20-30 mg of bulk tissue using the AllPrep DNA/RNA mini kit. Between late 2015 and March 2016, several patients in China with histopathologically diagnosed primary liver carcinoma had surgical resection. At the time of sampling, the patients had chronic HBV infection and had not received any treatment. Each tumor was sampled at five spatially separated regions: the tumor centre plus the superior, inferior, left-lateral and right-lateral poles. Histology showed that every tumor sample contained more than 80% viable tumor cells. Each fresh piece of tumor and adjacent tissue was cut in two, with one half stored in RNAlater at -80 degrees C and the other half sent for histology.

This clonotype was sampled from a man aged 40-49 years with primary liver carcinoma and hepatitis B virus infection. Recombination linked TRBV28 to TRBJ2-2; the D gene is perhaps TRBD1, on 5 matching bases. Material: liver tumor tissue from sampling region 2. The cell subset or site label for this specimen denotes: tumor region T2, inferior pole. The sequenced DNA is TGTGCCAGCAGCCGACAGCACACCAGGGAGCTGTTTTTT. This gives the protein CASSRQHTRELFF.